This paragraph reports one TCR beta chain. Its antigen is not identified. The source of the sample is a study of T-cell memory formation after mild COVID-19. Study-wide points: The appearance of some responding clones in pre-infection memory suggested that cross-reactive memory joined.

The CDR3 extends over 14 amino acids. The V gene's germline CDR1 is SGHTA and CDR2 FQGNSA. V dropped 1 base and J dropped 6 bases, with 13 bases sitting between them. The authors produced TCR alpha and TCR beta cDNA libraries with sample barcodes and UMIs by 5'RACE using constant-segment primers. TCRdb independently ran MiXCR on the 5' RACE reads; one entry per CDR3 protein. The sample comprises about 190,000 distinct CDR3 sequences, around 27% of which are singletons, and 10% to 12% rests with the top ten. The sample comprised PBMCs or a T cell subset sorted from them (not recorded which). This chain links TRBV7-2 with TRBJ2-7; D unclear. The source of this sequence is an adult woman who had mild COVID-19 (a few samples of this study predate the infection). Cell type and time point are not known. As DNA, the CDR3 is TGTGCCAGCAGCTTAGAGTGGGCAGGCAGCGAGCAGTACTTC. It yields the protein CASSLEWAGSEQYF.